What follows is one T cell receptor beta chain and its context. Antigen unknown. The ends lost 5 bases at V and 3 bases at J; junction bases unmatched: 8. This CDR3 has 15 amino acids. CDR1 and CDR2 from the germline V gene are SEHNR and FQNEAQ (reference sequence). The entry originates in a study of T cells in Graves' hyperthyroidism and ophthalmopathy. RNA transcripts served as the template for amplifying TCR beta CDR3 regions. Researchers ran a first-round RT-PCR on the TCR CDR3 using the HTBI primer set. TCRdb recomputed calls from the multiplex PCR reads with MiXCR, one row per CDR3 protein. Of 700,000 to 950,000 distinct CDR3 sequences listed, 35% were seen once; the top ten hold around 30%. Points from the study as a whole: With a median lead of around 6.7 months before onset, the model predicted ophthalmopathy.

The sequence was obtained from a woman aged 40 to 50 with Graves' hyperthyroidism. The sequencing sample was made of blood. J is TRBJ2-7 and V is TRBV7-9, with 9 bases identical to TRBD1. This CDR3 reads CASSLSGTGLYEQYF. CDR3 sequence (DNA): TGTGCCAGCAGCCTATCCGGGACAGGGCTCTACGAGCAGTACTTC.